The 24 T cell receptor beta chains below all came from one sample that was sequenced in a study of patients and donors after allogeneic stem cell transplantation (dated by TCRdb to the early 2020s). To prepare the library, RT-PCR was applied. TCRdb shows the sequencer as NextSeq 550. TCRdb redid the processing of the public reads, applying fastp at Q25 and MiXCR, and retained in-frame beta chains. Each record represents a unique CDR3 protein, reported with the most common genes and DNA among its rows. For this sample there are under 95,000 distinct CDR3 sequences; about 5% appear just once. Jointly, the top ten make up 2% to 3% of the sample. The sample comprised blood, either unsorted or a sorted T cell fraction (not recorded which). The receptors stem from a human donor who was either an allogeneic HSCT recipient or a stem cell or donor lymphocyte infusion donor (not recorded which). It is not recorded whose cells these are; they may come from a transplant donor.

This clonotype was counted between two and nine times. The V call is TRBV18, the J call TRBJ2-3; D gene ambiguous. V was pared by 1 base and J by 0 bases, with 11 bases between. Germline loops: CDR1 KGHSH, CDR2 LQKENI. The CDR3 contains 16 residues. The CDR3 DNA follows: TGTGCCAGCTCACCACGCGATGGGGTTAGCACAGATACGCAGTATTTT. Translated, it gives CASSPRDGVSTDTQYF.

This clonotype occurred a few times. The chain carries TRBV9 and TRBJ1-2; a weak D match, TRBD1 (5 bases). Germline V lookup: CDR1 SGDLS, CDR2 YYNGEE. This CDR3 region has 13 residues. Trimming left V 3 bases short and J 8 bases short, with 14 bases between. CDR3 DNA sequence: TGTGCCAGCAGCGGATTAGTGGGGGTAGGCTACACCTTC. Protein sequence: CASSGLVGVGYTF.

This clonotype was counted at least ten times. The J gene is TRBJ1-2, the V gene TRBV11-1; 9 bases fit TRBD1. J gave up 6 bases and V 6 bases, and 11 bases lay outside the gene matches. CDR1 and CDR2 (germline): SGHAT, FQDESV (reference sequence). The CDR3 is made up of 15 amino acids. The CDR3 loop reads CASSLTGTGLDGYTF. The CDR3 DNA sequence: TGTGCCAGCAGTTTAACCGGGACAGGGCTCGATGGCTACACCTTC. The full variable domain, rest sourced from reference TRBV11-1 and TRBJ1-2, is EAEVAQSPRYKITEKSQAVAFWCDPISGHATLYWYRQILGQGPELLVQFQDESVVDDSQLPKDRFSAERLKGVDSTLKIQPAELGDSAMYLCASSLTGTGLDGYTFGSGTRLTVV.

The sample holds many counts of this clonotype. The chain uses TRBV12-3 or TRBV12-4 and TRBJ2-3; weak D call: TRBD1 (6 bases). CDR3 length: 16 residues. Trimming removed 2 bases from V and 2 bases from J, with 14 bases in between. The CDR3 spells CASSLWRTDFTDTQYF. The CDR3 bases are TGTGCCAGCAGTTTATGGAGGACAGACTTCACAGATACGCAGTATTTT.

There are many counts of this clonotype. The chain uses TRBV20-1 and TRBJ1-1; TRBD1 might be the D (5 bases). The germline CDR1 and CDR2 sequences are DFQATT and SNEGSKA (reference sequence). There are 13 residues in the CDR3. Trimming pared 0 bases from V and 6 bases from J, leaving 11 bases between. CDR3 loop: CSAREGVRSEAFF. CDR3 nucleotide sequence: TGCAGTGCTAGAGAAGGGGTCCGATCTGAAGCTTTCTTT.

This clonotype was seen at least ten times. This chain connects TRBV2 to TRBJ1-5; D perhaps matches TRBD1 (6 bases). The germline V gene has CDR1 SNHLY and CDR2 FYNNEI. Trimming cost V 7 bases and J 0 bases, with 19 bases left between them. The CDR3 loop spans 17 amino acids. CDR3 amino acids: CASNTGQGLYSNQPQHF. CDR3 nucleotide sequence: TGTGCCAGCAATACGGGACAAGGGTTATATAGCAATCAGCCCCAGCATTTT.

Many counts were recorded for this clonotype. The chain uses TRBV20-1 and TRBJ2-1; 7 bases agree with TRBD1. From germline, CDR1 is DFQATT and CDR2 SNEGSKA (reference sequence). J gave up 10 bases and V 3 bases, and 9 bases lay outside the gene matches. The CDR3 extends over 13 amino acids. The CDR3 DNA follows: TGCAGTGCTAGTGGGACAGCTTCCTTGGAGCAGTTCTTC. Its translation: CSASGTASLEQFF.

This clonotype was recorded at least ten times. As DNA, the CDR3 is TGTGCCAGCAGTTTAGGGACAGGGGGTAATCAGCCCCAGCATTTT. It encodes CASSLGTGGNQPQHF. The chain joins TRBV27 to TRBJ1-5; TRBD1 agrees at 11 bases. CDR3 length: 15 residues. CDR1 is MNHEY, CDR2 SMNVEV, per germline (reference sequence). The junction had 1 base not matched to a gene; V was cut back by 2 bases and J by 4 bases.

This clonotype was detected many times. The chain combines TRBV4-1 with TRBJ2-7; 12 nucleotides align to TRBD2. The germline gives CDR1 MGHRA, CDR2 YSYEKL. J was trimmed by 6 bases and V by 5 bases; bases with no gene match: 8. The CDR3 is 15 residues long. For the CDR3, the DNA is TGCGCCAGCAGCGAGCCCAAGGGACTAGCGGGCGAGCAGTACTTC. Its translation: CASSEPKGLAGEQYF.

The chain uses TRBV7-8 and TRBJ2-1, with 8 bases aligning to TRBD2. This CDR3 comprises 17 residues. From germline, CDR1 is SGHVS and CDR2 FQNEAQ. After removal of 4 bases from V and 4 bases from J, the junction contained 12 bases not matched to a gene. The CDR3 is CASSSRGGGNLYNEQFF. The CDR3 DNA follows: TGTGCCAGCAGCTCCCGCGGCGGGGGGAATTTATACAATGAGCAGTTCTTC.

Many counts were recorded for this clonotype. The rearrangement uses TRBV7-9 and TRBJ2-1; D is unclear. The V and J ends lost 5 bases and 12 bases respectively, with 14 bases between them. The CDR3 extends over 12 amino acids. Germline lookup yields CDR1 SEHNR and CDR2 FQNEAQ (reference sequence). Here the CDR3 reads CASSHLQLWQFF. CDR3 DNA sequence: TGTGCCAGCAGCCATCTACAGCTTTGGCAGTTCTTC.

This clonotype was seen many times. The chain employs TRBV5-6 and TRBJ2-5, with 10 bases fitting TRBD1. The CDR3 has 17 residues. The germline V gene encodes CDR1 SGHDT and CDR2 YYEEEE. V trimming: 3 bases; J trimming: 5 bases; junction bases outside the gene matches: 13. As DNA, the CDR3 is TGTGCCAGCAGCTCCAGAACCGGGACAGGGGCCGGCGAGACCCAGTACTTC. This encodes CASSSRTGTGAGETQYF.

This clonotype was picked up many times. V usage is TRBV5-1 and J usage is TRBJ2-2; TRBD1 agrees at 7 bases. The germline V gene has CDR1 SGHRS and CDR2 YFSETQ. The CDR3 extends over 17 amino acids. J lost 3 bases, V lost 0 bases, and 8 bases had no gene match. The CDR3 is CASSLASGTVDTGELFF. The CDR3 DNA reads TGCGCCAGCAGCTTGGCCTCCGGGACAGTAGACACCGGGGAGCTGTTTTTT.

This clonotype was picked up a small number of times. V usage is TRBV9 and J usage is TRBJ1-1; no firm D call. The CDR3 loop spans 14 amino acids. Trimming took off 4 bases at V and 1 base at J, with 11 bases between the two ends. CDR1 is SGDLS and CDR2 is YYNGEE in the germline V gene. The CDR3 here is CASSIDPENTEAFF. The CDR3 nucleotides are TGTGCCAGCAGCATAGACCCCGAGAACACTGAAGCTTTCTTT.

This clonotype came up a few times. This chain joins TRBV11-2 and TRBJ2-2; 14 bases map to TRBD2. Germline V gives CDR1 SGHAT, CDR2 FQNNGV. This CDR3 region has 17 residues. V was clipped by 5 bases and J by 4 bases; unmatched bases: 6. CDR3: CASSGGLAGVRTGELFF. In DNA, the CDR3 is TGTGCCAGCAGCGGGGGACTAGCGGGAGTTCGCACCGGGGAGCTGTTTTTT.

This clonotype has ten or more counts. The chain joins TRBV5-1 to TRBJ2-3; possibly TRBD2 for D (7 bases). CDR1 is SGHRS, CDR2 YFSETQ, per germline. CDR3 length equals 14 residues. The germline V and J ends were trimmed by 5 bases and 4 bases, with 14 bases remaining between them. The chain's CDR3 is CASRAGQGSDTQYF. The CDR3 DNA reads as TGCGCCAGCAGAGCGGGACAAGGCTCAGATACGCAGTATTTT.

In this sample, this clonotype turned up a few times. The V and J genes are TRBV10-3 and TRBJ2-6; 15 bases are a match to TRBD2. Germline V lookup: CDR1 ENHRY, CDR2 SYGVKD. There are 23 residues in the CDR3. Trimming at V came to 2 bases and at J to 0 bases, leaving 14 bases not matched to a gene. The CDR3 spells CAISERSWTSGRAQSSGANVLTF. CDR3 nucleotides: TGTGCCATCAGTGAGAGGTCGTGGACTAGCGGGAGGGCCCAGAGCTCTGGGGCCAACGTCCTGACTTTC.

This rearrangement joins TRBV18 to TRBJ1-4, with D maybe TRBD1 (6 bases). Trimming stripped 6 bases from V and 5 bases from J, with 16 bases between. This CDR3 spans 15 amino acids. CDR1 is KGHSH, CDR2 LQKENI, per germline. The chain's CDR3 is CASSRWGRGNEKLFF. CDR3 DNA sequence: TGTGCCAGCTCCAGGTGGGGGCGAGGAAATGAAAAACTGTTTTTT.

The table lists this clonotype with many counts. The CDR3 sequence is CASRRTGGGQETQYF. In DNA, the CDR3 is TGTGCCAGCAGACGGACAGGGGGCGGCCAAGAGACCCAGTACTTC. The chain recombines TRBV7-8 with TRBJ2-5, with 11 bases lining up with TRBD1. The CDR3 runs to 15 residues. Unmatched junction bases numbered 4, after V lost 6 bases and J lost 1 base. Per the germline V gene, CDR1 is SGHVS and CDR2 is FQNEAQ.

In its sample, this clonotype was seen many times. The chain is built from TRBV5-1 and TRBJ2-7, with D maybe TRBD2 (5 bases). The CDR3 is made up of 14 amino acids. The V end lost 2 bases, the J end lost 0 bases, and 9 bases lay between the germline ends. Germline V gene lookup returns CDR1 SGHRS and CDR2 YFSETQ. The CDR3 here is CASSLSTSSYEQYF. CDR3 sequence (DNA): TGCGCCAGCAGCTTAAGTACTAGCTCCTACGAGCAGTACTTC.

This clonotype was found many times. The genes are TRBV20-1 and TRBJ2-3, with TRBD2 matching 9 bases. This CDR3 has 13 amino acids. Germline V CDR1 and CDR2: DFQATT, SNEGSKA (reference sequence). Trimming cost V 5 bases and J 3 bases; bases outside gene matches: 3. This chain's CDR3 is CSAETSGTDTQYF. CDR3 bases: TGCAGTGCTGAGACTAGCGGTACAGATACGCAGTATTTT.

Ten or more counts support this clonotype. This chain uses TRBV5-1 with TRBJ2-1, with 13 bases fitting TRBD2. The V gene end was trimmed by 3 bases and the J gene end by 6 bases; junction bases not matched to a gene: 6. CDR3 length: 16 residues. Per the germline V gene, CDR1 is SGHRS and CDR2 is YFSETQ. The CDR3 coding sequence is TGCGCCAGCAGCTCCCAACTAGCGGGAGGGTTCAATGAGCAGTTCTTC. It codes for CASSSQLAGGFNEQFF.

This clonotype was seen more than once but under ten times. The genes are TRBV4-1 and TRBJ2-6; perhaps D is TRBD1 or TRBD2 (5 bases each). V shed 2 bases and J shed 0 bases, with 11 bases lying between them. Germline V CDR1 and CDR2: MGHRA, YSYEKL. CDR3 size: 17 residues. DNA of the CDR3: TGCGCCAGCAGCCAATCCGGGACCGGCTCTGGGGCCAACGTCCTGACTTTC. Encoded protein: CASSQSGTGSGANVLTF.

This clonotype was detected a few times. The J gene is TRBJ2-2, the V gene TRBV7-3, with a possible D match to TRBD2 (6 bases). V lost 5 bases and J lost 8, with 6 bases in between. CDR1 and CDR2 (germline): SGHTA, FQGTGA. The length of the CDR3 is 11 residues. The CDR3 DNA is TGTGCCAGCAGCGCGGGGGGGGAGCTGTTTTTT. It translates to CASSAGGELFF.